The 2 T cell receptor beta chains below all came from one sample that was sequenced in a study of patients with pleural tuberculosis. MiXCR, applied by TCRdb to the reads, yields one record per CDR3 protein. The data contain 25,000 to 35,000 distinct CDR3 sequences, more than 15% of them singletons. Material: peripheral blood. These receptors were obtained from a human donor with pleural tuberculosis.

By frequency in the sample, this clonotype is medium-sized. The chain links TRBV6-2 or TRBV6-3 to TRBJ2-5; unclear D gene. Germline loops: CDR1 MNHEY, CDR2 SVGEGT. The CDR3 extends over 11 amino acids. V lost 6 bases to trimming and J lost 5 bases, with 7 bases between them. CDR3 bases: TGTGCCAGCAGAGGGATGGAGACCCAGTACTTC. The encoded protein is CASRGMETQYF.

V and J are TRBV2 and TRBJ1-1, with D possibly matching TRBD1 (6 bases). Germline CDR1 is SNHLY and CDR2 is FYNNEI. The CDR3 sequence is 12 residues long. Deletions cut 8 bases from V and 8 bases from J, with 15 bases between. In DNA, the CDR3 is TGTGCCAGCTTAGGGGGAAAAGGGGAAGCTTTCTTT. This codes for CASLGGKGEAFF.